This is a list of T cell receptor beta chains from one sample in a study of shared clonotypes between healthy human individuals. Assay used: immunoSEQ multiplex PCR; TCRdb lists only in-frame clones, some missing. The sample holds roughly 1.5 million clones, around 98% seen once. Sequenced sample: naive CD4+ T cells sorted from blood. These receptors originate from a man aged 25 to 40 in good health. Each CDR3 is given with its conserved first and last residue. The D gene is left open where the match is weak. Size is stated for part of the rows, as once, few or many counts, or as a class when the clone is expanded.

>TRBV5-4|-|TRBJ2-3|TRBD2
TGTGCCAGCAGCTTGGCTCCGGGGGGAAGAGGGTATTTT
CASSLAPGGRGYF
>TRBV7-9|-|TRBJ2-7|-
TGTGCCAGCAGCTCCCTGCAGAGGGTCGAGCAGTACTTC
CASSSLQRVEQYF
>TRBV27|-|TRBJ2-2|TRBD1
TGTGCCAGCAGAAATACAGGGGGGACCGGGGAGCTGTTTTTT
CASRNTGGTGELFF
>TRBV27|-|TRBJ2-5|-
TGTGCCAGCAGGAAAGGGGTCCTCCAAGAGACCCAGTACTTC
CASRKGVLQETQYF
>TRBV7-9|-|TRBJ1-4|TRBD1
TGTGCCAGCAGCTTAGGTGACAGGGGTAATGAAAAACTGTTTTTT
CASSLGDRGNEKLFF
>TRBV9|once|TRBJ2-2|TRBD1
TGTGCCAGCAGCGTAGGTATCGGGACAGGGGACCACCTAAACACCGGGGAGCTGTTTTTT
CASSVGIGTGDHLNTGELFF
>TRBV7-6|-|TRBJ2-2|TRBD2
TGTGCCAGCAGGGAGCGGGAAAGGAACACCGGGGAGCTGTTTTTT
CASRERERNTGELFF
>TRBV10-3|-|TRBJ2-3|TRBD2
TGTGCCATCAGCGAACTGACTAGCGGCACAGATACGCAGTATTTT
CAISELTSGTDTQYF
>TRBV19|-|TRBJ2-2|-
TGTGCCAGTAGTAACCCCGGGGGCGGGATAGTCGGGGAGCTGTTTTTT
CASSNPGGGIVGELFF
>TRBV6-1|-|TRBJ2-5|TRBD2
TGTGCCAGCAGTTGGGGACTAGCGGATGAAGAGACCCAGTACTTC
CASSWGLADEETQYF
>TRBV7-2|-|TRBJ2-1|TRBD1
TGTGCCAGCACCCAAGGGGACAGGCCCTACAATGAGCAGTTCTTC
CASTQGDRPYNEQFF
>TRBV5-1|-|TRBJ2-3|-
TGCGCCAGCAGCTCCCGGGGAAGCACAGATACGCAGTATTTT
CASSSRGSTDTQYF
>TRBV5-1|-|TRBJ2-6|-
TGCGCCAGCAGCTTGGTGGGGGTTGGGGCCAACGTCCTGACTTTC
CASSLVGVGANVLTF
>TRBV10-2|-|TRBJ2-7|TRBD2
TGCGCCAGCAGTGAGACGCTAGCGGGAGCCTACGAGCAGTACTTC
CASSETLAGAYEQYF
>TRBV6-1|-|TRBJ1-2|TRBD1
TGTGCCAGCAGTGAAATACCGGGACAGGCCTATGGCTACACCTTC
CASSEIPGQAYGYTF
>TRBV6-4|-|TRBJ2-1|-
TGTGCCAGCAGGAGGGAGACAGACTCCAATGAGCAGTTCTTC
CASRRETDSNEQFF
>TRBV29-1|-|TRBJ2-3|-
TGCAGCGTTGAACGGGGCAAGAGTAGCACAGATACGCAGTATTTT
CSVERGKSSTDTQYF
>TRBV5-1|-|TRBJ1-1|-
TGCGCCAGCAGCTTGATGAGCATAAACACTGAAGCTTTCTTT
CASSLMSINTEAFF
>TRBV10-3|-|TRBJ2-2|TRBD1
TGTGCCATAACAAGGGACAGGACGAACACCGGGGAGCTGTTTTTT
CAITRDRTNTGELFF
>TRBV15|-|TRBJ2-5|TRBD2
TGTGCCACCAGCCATATAGCGGGAGAGACCCAGTACTTC
CATSHIAGETQYF
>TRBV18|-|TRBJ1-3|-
TGTGCCAGCTCACCGATCAACGGACAAACCCCTGGAAACACCATATATTTT
CASSPINGQTPGNTIYF
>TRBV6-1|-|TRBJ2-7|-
TGTGCCAGCAGTGAACCGCAGGGGCTAGTAACCTACGAGCAGTACTTC
CASSEPQGLVTYEQYF
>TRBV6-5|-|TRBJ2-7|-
TGTGCCGTTCACTGGGGACTCGGCGAGCAGTACTTC
CAVHWGLGEQYF
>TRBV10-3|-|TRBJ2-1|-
TGTGCCATCAGGCAGAGTAGTGGGAGTTCCTACAATGAGCAGTTCTTC
CAIRQSSGSSYNEQFF
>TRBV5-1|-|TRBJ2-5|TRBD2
TGCGCCAGCAGCTGGGGACCAGCGGGAGCAAACCAAGAGACCCAGTACTTC
CASSWGPAGANQETQYF
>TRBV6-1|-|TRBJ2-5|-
TGTGCCAGCAGCCACCTAGGACAGAATCAAGAGACCCAGTACTTC
CASSHLGQNQETQYF
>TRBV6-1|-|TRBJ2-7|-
TGTGCCAGCAGTCACCTTTTAGGGGAAGGGGAGCAGTACTTC
CASSHLLGEGEQYF
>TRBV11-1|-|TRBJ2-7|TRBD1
TGTGCCAGCAGCCCCGACAGGGGAGGCTACGAGCAGTACTTC
CASSPDRGGYEQYF
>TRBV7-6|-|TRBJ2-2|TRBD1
TGTGCCAGCAGCTTAGGTCAGGGGGTTCGGACCGGGGAGCTGTTTTTT
CASSLGQGVRTGELFF
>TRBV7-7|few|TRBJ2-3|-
TGTGCCAGCAGCCCATGGACAGACGCAGATACGCAGTATTTT
CASSPWTDADTQYF
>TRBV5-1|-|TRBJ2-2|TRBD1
TGCGCCAGCAGCAACCGGGACAGGGGAAACACCGGGGAGCTGTTTTTT
CASSNRDRGNTGELFF
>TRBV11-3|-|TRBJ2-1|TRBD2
TGTGCCAGCAGCTTAGCGGGAGGACCCAATGAGCAGTTCTTC
CASSLAGGPNEQFF
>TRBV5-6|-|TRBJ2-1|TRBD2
TGTGCCAGCAGACCGGGACTAGCGGGAGTATTAGATGAGCAGTTCTTC
CASRPGLAGVLDEQFF
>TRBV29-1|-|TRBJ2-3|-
TGCAGCGTATCAGATACGCAGTATTTT
CSVSDTQYF
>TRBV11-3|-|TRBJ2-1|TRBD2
TGTGCCAGCAGCTTAGGAGGGACTAGGGACGAGCAGTTCTTC
CASSLGGTRDEQFF
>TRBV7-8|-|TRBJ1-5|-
TGTGCCAGCAGCTTATCCCTGGCCGGCAATCAGCCCCAGCATTTT
CASSLSLAGNQPQHF
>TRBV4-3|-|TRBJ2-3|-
TGCGCCAGCAGCCAAGGGGTCGATACGCAGTATTTT
CASSQGVDTQYF
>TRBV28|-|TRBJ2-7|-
TGTGCCAGCAGCAATGACAACTCCTACGAGCAGTACTTC
CASSNDNSYEQYF
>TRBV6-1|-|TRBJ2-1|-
TGTGCCAGCACTTGGAGCCTCAACAATGAGCAGTTCTTC
CASTWSLNNEQFF
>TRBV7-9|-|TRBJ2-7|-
TGTGCCAGCAGCTTAGCCGGGGTTATCGACGAGCAGTACTTC
CASSLAGVIDEQYF
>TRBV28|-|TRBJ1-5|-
TGTGCCAGCAGTCCCCGGACATTTTCCCCGCGGGGAAGCAATCAGCCCCAGCATTTT
CASSPRTFSPRGSNQPQHF
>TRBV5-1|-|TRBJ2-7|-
TGCGCCAGCAGCTCACAGGGGGAGGGCGAGCAGTACTTC
CASSSQGEGEQYF